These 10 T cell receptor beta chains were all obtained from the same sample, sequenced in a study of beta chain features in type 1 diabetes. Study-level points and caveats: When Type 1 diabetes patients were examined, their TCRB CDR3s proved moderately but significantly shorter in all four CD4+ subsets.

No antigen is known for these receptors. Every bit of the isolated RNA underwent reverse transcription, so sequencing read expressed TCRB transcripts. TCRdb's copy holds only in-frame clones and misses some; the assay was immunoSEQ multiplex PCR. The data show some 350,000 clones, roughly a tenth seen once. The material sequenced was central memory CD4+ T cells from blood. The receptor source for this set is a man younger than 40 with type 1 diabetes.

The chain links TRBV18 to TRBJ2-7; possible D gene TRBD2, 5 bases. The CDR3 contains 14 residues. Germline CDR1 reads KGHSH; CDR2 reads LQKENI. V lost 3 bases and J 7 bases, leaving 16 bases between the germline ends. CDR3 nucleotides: TGTGCCAGCTCACCGGGCGGAGGTCCGGGTGAGCAGTACTTC. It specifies CASSPGGGPGEQYF.

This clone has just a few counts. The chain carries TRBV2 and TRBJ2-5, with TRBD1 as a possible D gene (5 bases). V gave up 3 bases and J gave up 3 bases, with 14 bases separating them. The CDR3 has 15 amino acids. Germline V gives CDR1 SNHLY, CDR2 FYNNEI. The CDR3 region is CASSDRVSPKETQYF. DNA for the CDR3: TGTGCCAGCAGTGACAGGGTATCTCCGAAAGAGACCCAGTACTTC.

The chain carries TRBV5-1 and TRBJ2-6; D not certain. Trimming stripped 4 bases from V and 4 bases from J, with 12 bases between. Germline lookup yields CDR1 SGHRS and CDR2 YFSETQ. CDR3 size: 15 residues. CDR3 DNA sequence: TGCGCCAGCAGCCTTAACCCTGGGGGGGCCAACGTCCTGACTTTC. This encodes CASSLNPGGANVLTF.

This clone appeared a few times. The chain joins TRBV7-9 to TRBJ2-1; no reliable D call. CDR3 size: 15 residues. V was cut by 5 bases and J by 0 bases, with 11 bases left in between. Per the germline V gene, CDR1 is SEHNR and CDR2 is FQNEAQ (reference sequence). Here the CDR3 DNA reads TGTGCCAGCAGCGCGCGGTCCCGCTCCTACAATGAGCAGTTCTTC. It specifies CASSARSRSYNEQFF.

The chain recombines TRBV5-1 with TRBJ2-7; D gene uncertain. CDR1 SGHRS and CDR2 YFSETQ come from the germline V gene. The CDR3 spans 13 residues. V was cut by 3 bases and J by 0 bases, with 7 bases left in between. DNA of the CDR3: TGCGCCAGCAGCTCTACCTACTCCTACGAGCAGTACTTC. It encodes CASSSTYSYEQYF.

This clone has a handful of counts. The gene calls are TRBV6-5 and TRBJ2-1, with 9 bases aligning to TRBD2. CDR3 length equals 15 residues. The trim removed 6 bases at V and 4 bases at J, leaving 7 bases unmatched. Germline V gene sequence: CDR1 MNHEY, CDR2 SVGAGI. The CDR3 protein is CASSLTSGPYNEQFF. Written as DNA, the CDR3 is TGTGCCAGCAGCCTGACTAGCGGACCTTACAATGAGCAGTTCTTC.

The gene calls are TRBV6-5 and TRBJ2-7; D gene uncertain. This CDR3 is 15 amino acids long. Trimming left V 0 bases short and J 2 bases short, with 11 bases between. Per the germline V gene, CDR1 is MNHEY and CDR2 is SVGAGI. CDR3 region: CASSYSTSDPYEQYF. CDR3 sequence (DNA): TGTGCCAGCAGTTACTCGACGAGCGACCCCTACGAGCAGTACTTC.

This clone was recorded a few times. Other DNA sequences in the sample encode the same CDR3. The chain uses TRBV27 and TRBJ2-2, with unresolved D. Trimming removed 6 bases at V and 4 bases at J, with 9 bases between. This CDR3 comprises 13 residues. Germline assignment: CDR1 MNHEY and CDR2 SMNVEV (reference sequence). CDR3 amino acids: CASSPWGTGELFF. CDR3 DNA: TGTGCCAGCAGCCCGTGGGGCACCGGGGAGCTGTTTTTT.

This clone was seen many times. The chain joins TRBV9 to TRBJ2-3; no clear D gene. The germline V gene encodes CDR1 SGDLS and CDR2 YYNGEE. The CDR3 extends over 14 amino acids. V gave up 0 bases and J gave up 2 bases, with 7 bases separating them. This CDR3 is CASSVGADTDTQYF. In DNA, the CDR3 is TGTGCCAGCAGCGTAGGAGCCGACACAGATACGCAGTATTTT.

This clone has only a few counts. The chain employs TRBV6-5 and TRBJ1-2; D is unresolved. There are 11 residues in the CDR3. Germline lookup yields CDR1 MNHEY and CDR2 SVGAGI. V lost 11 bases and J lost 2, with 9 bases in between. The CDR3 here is CAVLDNYGYTF. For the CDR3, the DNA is TGTGCCGTACTAGACAACTATGGCTACACCTTC.